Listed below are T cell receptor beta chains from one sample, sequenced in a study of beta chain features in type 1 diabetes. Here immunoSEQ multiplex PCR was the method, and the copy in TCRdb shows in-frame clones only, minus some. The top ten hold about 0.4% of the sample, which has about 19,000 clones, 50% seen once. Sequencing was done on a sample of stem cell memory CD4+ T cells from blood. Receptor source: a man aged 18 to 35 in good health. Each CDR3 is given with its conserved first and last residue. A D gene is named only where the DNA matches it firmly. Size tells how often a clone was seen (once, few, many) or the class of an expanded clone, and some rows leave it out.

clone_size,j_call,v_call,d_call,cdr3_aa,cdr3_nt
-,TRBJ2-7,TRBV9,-,CASSVDWGRYEQYF,TGTGCCAGCAGCGTAGATTGGGGCAGGTACGAGCAGTACTTC
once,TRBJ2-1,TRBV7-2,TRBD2,CASSLPGLAGVGSEQFF,TGTGCCAGCAGCTTACCGGGACTAGCGGGGGTAGGGAGTGAGCAGTTCTTC
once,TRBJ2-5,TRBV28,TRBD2,CASSLPSSGGAWETQYF,TGTGCCAGCAGTTTACCGTCTAGCGGGGGGGCTTGGGAGACCCAGTACTTC
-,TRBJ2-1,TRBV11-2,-,CASSLESSYNEQFF,TGTGCCAGCAGCTTAGAGAGCTCCTACAATGAGCAGTTCTTC
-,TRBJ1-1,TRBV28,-,CASSLWGQRNTEAFF,TGTGCCAGCAGTTTATGGGGGCAGCGGAACACTGAAGCTTTCTTT
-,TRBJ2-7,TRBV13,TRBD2,CASSSAIAGGPGEQYF,TGTGCCAGCAGCTCTGCCATAGCGGGGGGGCCTGGCGAGCAGTACTTC
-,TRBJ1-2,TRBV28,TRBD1,CASSLTGTGYGYTF,TGTGCCAGCAGCTTGACAGGGACAGGCTATGGCTACACCTTC
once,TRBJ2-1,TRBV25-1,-,CASSDANGMNNEQFF,TGTGCCAGCAGTGACGCTAACGGGATGAACAATGAGCAGTTCTTC
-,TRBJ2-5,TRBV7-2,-,CASSLIVGNGGETQYF,TGTGCCAGCAGCTTAATTGTGGGAAACGGGGGAGAGACCCAGTACTTC
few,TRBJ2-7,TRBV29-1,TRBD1,CSVSDRGTRQYF,TGCAGCGTTTCGGACAGGGGGACCAGGCAGTACTTC
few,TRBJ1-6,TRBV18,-,CASSPPQGRSPLHF,TGTGCCAGCTCACCACCGCAGGGGCGGTCACCCCTCCACTTT
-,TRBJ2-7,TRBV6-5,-,CASSYVGGLNEQYF,TGTGCCAGCAGTTACGTCGGGGGGCTTAACGAGCAGTACTTC
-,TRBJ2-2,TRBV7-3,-,CASRGEREAGELFF,TGTGCCAGCCGAGGGGAAAGGGAGGCCGGGGAGCTGTTTTTT
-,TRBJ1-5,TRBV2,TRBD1,CASSADRAGNQPQHF,TGTGCCAGCAGCGCAGACAGGGCCGGCAATCAGCCCCAGCATTTT
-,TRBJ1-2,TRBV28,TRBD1,CASRPGQGSGGYTF,TGTGCCAGCAGGCCCGGACAGGGTTCGGGTGGCTACACCTTC
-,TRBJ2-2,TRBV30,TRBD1,CAWSGDRGNTGELFF,TGTGCCTGGAGTGGGGACAGGGGGAACACCGGGGAGCTGTTTTTT
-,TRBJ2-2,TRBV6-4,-,CASSDWFRQSAPGGELFF,TGTGCCAGCAGTGACTGGTTCAGACAGTCTGCTCCCGGCGGGGAGCTGTTTTTT
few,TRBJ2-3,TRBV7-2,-,CASSLVPGTDTQYF,TGTGCCAGCAGCTTAGTTCCGGGCACAGATACGCAGTATTTT
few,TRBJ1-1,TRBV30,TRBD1,CAWSGDRGGPEAFF,TGTGCCTGGAGTGGGGACAGGGGAGGCCCTGAAGCTTTCTTT
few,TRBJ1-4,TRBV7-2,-,CASSHRTDRGGKLFF,TGTGCCAGCAGCCATCGGACAGATCGCGGTGGAAAACTGTTTTTT
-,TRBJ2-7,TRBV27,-,CASRIDRAGHEQYF,TGTGCCAGCAGAATTGACAGGGCGGGGCACGAGCAGTACTTC
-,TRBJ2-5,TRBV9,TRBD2,CASSVGRGGPDETQYF,TGTGCCAGCAGCGTAGGTCGGGGGGGGCCCGATGAGACCCAGTACTTC
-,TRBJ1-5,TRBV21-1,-,CASSKGRGRYDQPQHF,TGTGCCAGCAGCAAAGGCAGGGGCAGATACGATCAGCCCCAGCATTTT
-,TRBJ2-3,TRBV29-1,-,CSVEGSGGSADTQYF,TGCAGCGTTGAAGGGTCCGGGGGAAGCGCAGATACGCAGTATTTT
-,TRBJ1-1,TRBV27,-,CASSPWNLGGTEAFF,TGTGCCAGCAGTCCATGGAATCTGGGGGGCACTGAAGCTTTCTTT
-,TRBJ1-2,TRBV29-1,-,CSVEQGTDGYTF,TGCAGCGTTGAACAGGGAACGGATGGCTACACCTTC
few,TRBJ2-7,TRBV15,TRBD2,CATSRGNGGASGLSYEQYF,TGTGCCACCAGCAGGGGGAACGGGGGGGCTAGCGGGCTCTCCTACGAGCAGTACTTC